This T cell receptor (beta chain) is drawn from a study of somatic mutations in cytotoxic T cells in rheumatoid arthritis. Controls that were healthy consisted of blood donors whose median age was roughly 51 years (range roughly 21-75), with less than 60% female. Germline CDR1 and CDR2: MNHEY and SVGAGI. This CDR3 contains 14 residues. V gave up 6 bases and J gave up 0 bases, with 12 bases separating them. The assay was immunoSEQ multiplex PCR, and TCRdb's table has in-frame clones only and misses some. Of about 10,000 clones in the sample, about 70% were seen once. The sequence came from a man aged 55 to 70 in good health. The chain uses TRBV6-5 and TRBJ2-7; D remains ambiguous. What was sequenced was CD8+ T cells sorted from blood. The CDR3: CASRLRAPSYEQYF. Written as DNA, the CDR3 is TGTGCCAGCAGACTCCGGGCCCCCTCCTACGAGCAGTACTTC.